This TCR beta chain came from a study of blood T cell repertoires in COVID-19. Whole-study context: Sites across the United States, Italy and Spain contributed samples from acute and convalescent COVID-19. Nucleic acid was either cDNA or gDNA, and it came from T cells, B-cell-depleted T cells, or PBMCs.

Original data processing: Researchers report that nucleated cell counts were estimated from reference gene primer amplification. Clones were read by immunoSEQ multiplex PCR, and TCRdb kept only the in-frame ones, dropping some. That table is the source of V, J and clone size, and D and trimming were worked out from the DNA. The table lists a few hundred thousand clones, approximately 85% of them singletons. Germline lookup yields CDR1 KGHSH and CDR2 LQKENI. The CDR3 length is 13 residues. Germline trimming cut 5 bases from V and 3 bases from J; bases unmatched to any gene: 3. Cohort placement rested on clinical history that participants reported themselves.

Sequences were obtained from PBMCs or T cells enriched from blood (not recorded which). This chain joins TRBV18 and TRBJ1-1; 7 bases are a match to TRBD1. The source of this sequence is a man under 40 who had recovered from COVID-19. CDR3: CASSVDRDTEAFF. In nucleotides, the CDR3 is TGTGCCAGCTCAGTAGACAGGGACACTGAAGCTTTCTTT.